Shown below are 2 T cell receptor beta chains from a single sample sequenced in a study of cytomegalovirus exposure and HLA in healthy donors (TCRdb year 2017). Libraries were made using the immunoSEQ multiplex PCR assay. A mixture of 60 forward primers for TCR Vbeta segments and 13 reverse primers for TCR Jbeta segments was used in the multiplex PCR. Here the immuneACCESS table is served through TCRdb, limited to in-frame sequences with V and J called. Missing clones are a known gap in these copies; in checked studies unresolved V genes cover under half, and the rest lacks a known reason. In this sample the table shows 55,000 to 75,000 clones, about 75% of which occur a single time. Nearly 7.5% of the sample comes from the top ten. Material: PBMCs. These receptor sequences come from a woman between 25 and 40 years old in good health and CMV-seropositive.

The rearrangement joins TRBV29-1 to TRBJ2-2, with D maybe TRBD2 (5 bases). In germline, CDR1 is SQVTM, CDR2 ANQGSEA. This CDR3 is 14 amino acids long. V lost 5 bases and J lost 7, with 17 bases in between. CDR3 in amino acids: CSVIWGEGSGELFF. As DNA, the CDR3 is TGCAGCGTTATATGGGGTGAAGGGAGCGGGGAGCTGTTTTTT.

The chain recombines TRBV2 with TRBJ1-2; D gene uncertain. The CDR3 extends over 12 amino acids. The V and J ends lost 8 bases and 7 bases respectively, with 14 bases between them. Germline V gives CDR1 SNHLY, CDR2 FYNNEI. CDR3 loop: CASLPFLRGYTF. The CDR3 DNA reads TGTGCCAGCCTGCCCTTCCTGCGTGGCTACACCTTC.